This TCR beta chain emerged from a study of blood T cell repertoires in COVID-19. Study summary: Donors in the United States, Italy and Spain gave samples during acute or convalescent COVID-19. Nucleic acid was either cDNA or gDNA, and it came from T cells, B-cell-depleted T cells, or PBMCs.

Under the authors' procedure: Reference gene primer amplification in the assay estimated nucleated cell counts. The table came from immunoSEQ multiplex PCR; TCRdb's copy has only in-frame clones and leaves some out. The V and J calls and clone size are taken from that table; D and trimming were inferred from the DNA. The table has about 150,000 clones, about 86% seen once. The sample comprised peripheral blood. The source is a man between 65 and 85 years old with acute or convalescent COVID-19.

The CDR3 DNA is TGTGCCAGCACTGACCAAACCTGGGGAGGCAGCCCTGAAGCTTTCTTT. Protein: CASTDQTWGGSPEAFF. V and J are TRBV11-2 and TRBJ1-1, with D unresolved. The CDR3 is 16 residues long. V shed 7 bases and J shed 6 bases, with 24 bases lying between them. Germline V gene data show CDR1 as SGHAT and CDR2 as FQNNGV.